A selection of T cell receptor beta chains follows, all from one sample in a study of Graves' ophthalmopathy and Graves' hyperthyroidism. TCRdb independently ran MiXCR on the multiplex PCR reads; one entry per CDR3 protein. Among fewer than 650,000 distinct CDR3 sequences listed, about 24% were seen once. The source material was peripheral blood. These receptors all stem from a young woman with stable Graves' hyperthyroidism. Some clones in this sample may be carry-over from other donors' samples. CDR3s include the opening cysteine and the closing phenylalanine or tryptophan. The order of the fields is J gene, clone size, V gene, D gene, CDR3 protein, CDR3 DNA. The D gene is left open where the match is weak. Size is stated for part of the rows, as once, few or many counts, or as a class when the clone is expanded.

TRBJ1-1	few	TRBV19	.	CASSADTIEAFF	TGTGCCAGTAGTGCGGACACGATCGAAGCTTTCTTT
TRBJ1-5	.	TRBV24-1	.	CATSDVPSNQPQHF	TGTGCCACCAGTGACGTCCCTAGCAATCAGCCCCAGCATTTT
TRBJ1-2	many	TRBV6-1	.	CASSPLRDGLYGYTF	TGTGCCAGCAGTCCGCTCCGGGACGGACTATATGGCTACACCTTC
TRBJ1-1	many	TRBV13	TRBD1	CASSPRQGSNTEAFF	TGTGCCAGCAGCCCAAGACAGGGCTCAAACACTGAAGCTTTCTTT
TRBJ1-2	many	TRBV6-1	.	CASGQIYGYTF	TGTGCCAGCGGACAAATCTATGGCTACACCTTC
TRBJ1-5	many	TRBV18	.	CASSPAESQPQHF	TGTGCCAGCTCACCAGCGGAGAGCCAGCCCCAGCATTTT
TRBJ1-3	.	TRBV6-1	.	CASRPAQAGNTIYF	TGTGCCAGCAGGCCGGCACAGGCCGGAAACACCATATATTTT
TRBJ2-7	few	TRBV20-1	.	CSARDTGSSYEQYF	TGCAGTGCTAGAGACACAGGGAGCTCCTACGAGCAGTACTTC
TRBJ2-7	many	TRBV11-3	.	CASSLGPSHYEQYF	TGTGCCAGCAGCTTAGGACCCAGCCACTACGAGCAGTACTTC
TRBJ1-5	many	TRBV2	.	CASSRDILSNQPQHF	TGTGCCAGCAGTCGCGACATACTTAGCAATCAGCCCCAGCATTTT
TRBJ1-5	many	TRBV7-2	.	CASSSFGQPQHF	TGTGCCAGCAGCTCCTTCGGTCAGCCCCAGCATTTT
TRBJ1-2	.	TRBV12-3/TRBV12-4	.	CASSSTAAGHMYTF	TGTGCCAGCAGTTCCACCGCCGCGGGACACATGTACACCTTC
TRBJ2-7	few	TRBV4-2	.	CASSQAPDAGFEQYF	TGTGCCAGCAGCCAAGCCCCCGACGCAGGTTTCGAGCAGTACTTC
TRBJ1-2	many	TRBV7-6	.	CASSRGPGRGYTF	TGTGCCAGCAGCAGAGGACCGGGTCGAGGCTACACCTTC
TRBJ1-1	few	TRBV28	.	CASRPLGGRMNTEAFF	TGTGCCAGCAGACCTTTGGGGGGAAGAATGAACACTGAAGCTTTCTTT
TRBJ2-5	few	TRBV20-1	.	CSARNGGAQTQYF	TGCAGTGCTAGAAACGGGGGCGCTCAGACCCAGTACTTC
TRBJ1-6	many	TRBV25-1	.	CASTPRGPLENSPLHF	TGTGCCAGCACTCCTCGAGGACCCCTGGAGAATTCACCCCTCCACTTT
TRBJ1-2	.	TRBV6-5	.	CASSYGDGIYGYTF	TGTGCCAGCAGTTATGGGGATGGTATCTATGGCTACACCTTC
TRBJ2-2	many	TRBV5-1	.	CASSLAGTKNTGELFF	TGCGCCAGCAGCTTGGCCGGGACCAAGAACACCGGGGAGCTGTTTTTT
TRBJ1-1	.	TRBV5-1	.	CAGSFKPTEAFF	TGCGCCGGCAGCTTCAAACCCACTGAAGCTTTCTTT
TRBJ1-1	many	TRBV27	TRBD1	CASSLEGQGRNEAFF	TGTGCCAGCAGTTTAGAAGGACAGGGGCGAAATGAAGCTTTCTTT
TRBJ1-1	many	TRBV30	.	CAWSVTEWSF	TGTGCCTGGAGTGTAACCGAATGGTCCTTT